This TCR beta chain was found in a study of T cell clonotyping in hematopoietic cell transplantation. The ends were cut back, 5 bases at V and 0 bases at J, with 7 bases in the middle. Germline V gene data show CDR1 as GTSNPN and CDR2 as SVGIG (reference sequence). CDR3 length: 13 amino acids. Measured with immunoSEQ multiplex PCR; TCRdb has only the in-frame clones, and not every one. The sample records about 43,000 clones, 95% being singletons. Sequencing was done on a sample of peripheral blood mononuclear cells. The TCR sequence derives from a man younger than 45 in good health. Some clones in this sample may be carry-over from other donors' samples. The genes are TRBV30 and TRBJ1-4; D uncertain. The CDR3 DNA sequence: TGTGCCTGGGGCTATGCAACTAATGAAAAACTGTTTTTT. Translating it yields CAWGYATNEKLFF.